This T cell receptor beta chain was captured by sequencing in a study of vaccination and CD4 T cells after COVID-19 (dated by TCRdb to between 2021 and 2024). Context from the whole study: Convalescent patients had a positive SARS-CoV-2 result on nasal swab PCR, and of these patients, several had mild disease and one had severe disease. Six males and four females were included in the convalescent cohort, with two Hispanic individuals, seven Caucasians, two Asians and one multiracial person represented. Participants received two doses of either the Pfizer-BioNTech BNT162b2 vaccine (n=8) or the Moderna mRNA-1273 vaccine (n=2). Post-COVID blood samples were collected from convalescent patients a median of approximately 93 days after diagnosis, with a range of about 35 to 180 days. Post-vaccine blood samples were obtained a median of around 74 days after the second vaccine dose, with a range of roughly 13 to 250 days. The cultures were stimulated with overlapping spike peptide pools from SARS-CoV-2 and from the common cold coronaviruses HCoV-NL63, HCoV-OC43 and HCoV-229E. In control cultures, a CEFX viral epitope pool was used as positive control, an HIV-1 Nef peptide pool was used as negative control, or no peptide was added. In ten to eleven COVID-19 convalescent patients and a handful of infection-naive healthy vaccine recipients, researchers compared the spike-specific CD4+ TCR repertoire from before mRNA vaccination with the repertoire from after. What the research found in general, with its limitations: The study included relatively few convalescent patients and did not analyze early timepoints after natural infection. In convalescent patients, a median around 83% of post-vaccine SARS-CoV-2-reactive clones were detected only after vaccination, and vaccine-specific priming was suggested by this finding. Nearly all vaccine-specific clones in convalescent patients (304 of 307) were mono-reactive for SARS-CoV-2 spike rather than cross-reactive with common cold coronaviruses. An increase in the median number of SARS-CoV-2-reactive clonotypes from around 20 after infection to roughly 38 after vaccination was observed, but the change was not found to be significant.

As to this clonotype: This clone's antigen is unknown. No base quality information exists; no much larger clone differs at one position.

The sample's treatment or condition label, decoded: roughly ten-day PBMC culture with coronavirus spike peptide pools or control peptides (ViraFEST assay). The study used the ViraFEST assay, which expanded antigen-specific T cells with peptide pools and then identified expanded clonotypes by TCR sequencing. The convalescent patients' positive SARS-CoV-2 PCR tests fell between March and December 2020, which was before the Alpha, Beta and Delta variants emerged in the United States. PBMCs were cultured at roughly 2 million per well in IMDM supplemented with approximately 5% human AB serum and 9 to 10 IU/ml IL-2, with around 10 ug/ml peptide pools added. On days 3 and 7, half of the culture medium was replaced with fresh IL-2-containing medium. CD4+ T cells were isolated after approximately 10 days of culture through negative selection using the EasySep CD4+ T cell isolation kit. Ficoll-Paque Plus gradient centrifugation was used to isolate PBMCs from whole blood, and the isolated PBMCs were then either used fresh or cryopreserved at -140C. In general, triplicate wells were set up for every culture condition.

Libraries were prepared through PCR. At the Johns Hopkins FTIC core, DNA from the cultured CD4+ T cells underwent TCR sequencing with the Oncomine TCR Beta short-read assay. The QIAamp micro DNA kit was used to extract genomic DNA from the cultured CD4+ T cells. Oncomine TCR Beta libraries from cultured CD4+ T cells were pooled with unique dual indexes and sequenced on an Illumina iSeq 100. From the authors' description of their analysis: Non-productive sequences were filtered out, and CDR3s that did not start with C, did not end with F or W, or were shorter than 7 amino acids were discarded. The MANAFEST web application was used to identify antigen-specific clonotypes by comparing peptide-stimulated wells against reference wells and other culture wells. An FDR below 0.05, an odds ratio above 5, and a productive frequency above 0.1% in at least two of three replicate wells were required for clones to be considered positive. Clonotypes that were significantly expanded in both SARS-CoV-2 spike wells and at least one common cold coronavirus spike condition were defined as cross-reactive. Using R version 3.6.1, CDR3 homology was evaluated through Levenshtein distances (stringdist) along with unrooted phylogenetic trees (ape). TCRdb took the public reads, trimmed them with fastp at Q25, ran MiXCR for clone calling and kept in-frame beta chains. Rows matching on CDR3 protein sequence are summarized as one entry with the most common DNA and genes. V and J calls and clone size were set by TCRdb, not the authors. This sample lists 11,000 to 15,000 distinct CDR3 sequences; roughly 60% were detected once. The ten largest clones capture about 14% of the sample.

Between the V and J ends, shortened by 0 bases and 2 bases respectively, the junction contains 9 bases. Taken from the germline V gene, the CDR1 and CDR2 loops are ENHRY and SYGVKD. Including cysteine and phenylalanine, the CDR3 has 15 amino acids. Only CDR3 DNA remains: 45 bases, in frame from the first base. The clonotype originates from a human donor who had recovered from COVID-19. Material: CD4+ T cells from blood, cultured in vitro. The rearranged chain carries TRBV10-3 and TRBJ2-3, with the D gene call left open. The nucleotide sequence reads TGTGCCATCAGTGAGTCGGGCGTGATCACAGATACGCAGTATTTT. Its amino acids are CAISESGVITDTQYF.